These 21 T cell receptor beta chains were sequenced from one sample in a study of blood T cells in healthy people across ages. For the second PCR, which ran for about 6 to 11 cycles, a sample-barcoded 5' primer and a J-beta primer mix were used. TCRdb used MiXCR to reprocess the 5' RACE reads, holding one entry per CDR3 protein. The sample contains approximately 600,000 distinct CDR3 sequences, roughly 58% of which appear only once. Sequenced: blood. Every receptor here comes from a man in his 60s in good health.

This clonotype was seen repeatedly, ten times or more. The chain combines TRBV7-9 with TRBJ2-5; a weak D match, TRBD1 (6 bases). V was clipped by 5 bases and J by 1 base, with 11 bases between them. This CDR3 is built from 14 residues. Germline CDR1 and CDR2: SEHNR and FQNEAQ (reference sequence). As DNA, the CDR3 is TGTGCCAGCAGCCTCTCGACAGGCCAAGAGACCCAGTACTTC. Amino acid sequence: CASSLSTGQETQYF.

The rearrangement joins TRBV20-1 to TRBJ2-3; 10 bases match TRBD2. Unmatched junction bases numbered 9, after V lost 6 bases and J lost 3 bases. CDR1 is DFQATT, CDR2 SNEGSKA, per germline (reference sequence). The CDR3 contains 15 residues. CDR3 region: CSAGGSGGTTDTQYF. The CDR3 DNA is TGCAGTGCAGGGGGTAGCGGGGGGACTACAGATACGCAGTATTTT.

The rearrangement uses TRBV11-3 and TRBJ2-7, with TRBD1 matching over 8 bases. Trimming at V came to 1 base and at J to 5 bases, leaving 10 bases not matched to a gene. The CDR3 sequence is 16 residues long. Germline CDR1 is SGHNT and CDR2 is YENEEA. CDR3 loop: CASSLVFRGLNNEQYF. Here the CDR3 DNA reads TGTGCCAGCAGCTTAGTCTTCAGGGGGCTGAACAACGAGCAGTACTTC.

The sample holds a few counts of this clonotype. V gene TRBV18 combines with J gene TRBJ2-3; 7 positions match TRBD2. In germline, CDR1 is KGHSH, CDR2 LQKENI. Trimming at V came to 1 base and at J to 2 bases, leaving 3 bases not matched to a gene. CDR3 length equals 15 residues. CDR3 protein: CASSPQAGSTDTQYF. The CDR3 DNA is TGTGCCAGCTCACCACAAGCGGGGTCCACAGATACGCAGTATTTT.

J is TRBJ2-4 and V is TRBV10-3, with 11 bases that match TRBD1. The CDR3 length is 13 residues. Germline V lookup: CDR1 ENHRY, CDR2 SYGVKD. The V and J ends lost 6 bases and 15 bases, in that order; junction bases with no gene match: 10. CDR3: CAIRGDRGELGYF. The CDR3 region has the DNA TGTGCCATCAGGGGGGACAGGGGGGAACTCGGGTACTTC.

This clonotype appeared once. The chain has TRBV6-6 and TRBJ1-2, with no clear D. The CDR3 covers 12 residues. V lost 8 bases and J 0 bases, leaving 7 bases between the germline ends. Germline-derived CDR1 and CDR2 are MNHNY and SVGAGI (reference sequence). CDR3 DNA: TGTGCCAGCGGGAGTTCTAACTATGGCTACACCTTC. It codes for CASGSSNYGYTF.

This chain links TRBV29-1 with TRBJ1-2; TRBD1 agrees at 12 bases. The CDR3 contains 16 residues. Germline V gene lookup returns CDR1 SQVTM and CDR2 ANQGSEA. V lost 6 bases and J lost 8; bases outside the gene matches: 16. CDR3 in amino acids: CSVSSGTGGRVGGYTF. The CDR3 region has the DNA TGCAGCGTCTCTTCCGGGACAGGGGGCCGAGTGGGGGGCTACACCTTC.

The rearrangement links TRBV6-6 to TRBJ2-5; 10 positions agree with TRBD1. Looked up from germline, CDR1 is MNHNY and CDR2 is SVGAGI (reference sequence). The CDR3 is 14 residues long. Trimming took 7 bases from V and 2 from J; bases not matched to a gene: 4. The CDR3 DNA reads TGTGCCAGCAACAAGGGACAGGGGCAAGAGACCCAGTACTTC. It codes for CASNKGQGQETQYF.

This rearrangement joins TRBV20-1 to TRBJ1-2, with TRBD1 identical over 9 bases. The V and J ends lost 5 bases and 7 bases, in that order; junction bases with no gene match: 14. Germline V gene sequence: CDR1 DFQATT, CDR2 SNEGSKA (reference sequence). The CDR3 length is 15 residues. Written as DNA, the CDR3 is TGCAGTGCTGGAGGACAGGGGATGGGTTCGGGTGGCTACACCTTC. The encoded protein is CSAGGQGMGSGGYTF.

The J gene is TRBJ2-1, the V gene TRBV6-5; TRBD1 aligns across 10 bases. V lost 3 bases to trimming and J lost 5 bases; unmatched junction nucleotides: 7. Germline V gene sequence: CDR1 MNHEY, CDR2 SVGAGI. The CDR3 has 16 residues. The CDR3 nucleotides read TGTGCCAGCAGTTATCCCGGGACAGGGGTGAACAATGAGCAGTTCTTC. Translating it yields CASSYPGTGVNNEQFF.

This clonotype was detected many times. V and J are TRBV7-2 and TRBJ2-1; 7 bases fit TRBD2. The germline CDR1 and CDR2 sequences are SGHTA and FQGNSA. After removal of 5 bases from V and 7 bases from J, the junction contained 8 bases not matched to a gene. CDR3 length: 14 amino acids. The CDR3 region has the DNA TGTGCCAGCAGCATTCAGCGGGGAGCGAATGAGCAGTTCTTC. Translated: CASSIQRGANEQFF.

The sample holds one count of this clonotype. The rearrangement uses TRBV25-1 and TRBJ2-3; 10 positions match TRBD1. The CDR3 contains 15 residues. Germline V gene sequence: CDR1 MGHDK, CDR2 SYGVNS. J gave up 4 bases and V 6 bases, and 7 bases lay outside the gene matches. The CDR3 region is CASRDRGRVPDTQYF. The CDR3 coding sequence is TGTGCCAGCAGAGACAGGGGGCGAGTGCCAGATACGCAGTATTTT.

The chain joins TRBV3-1 to TRBJ2-5; D may be TRBD2 (6 bases). The ends were cut back, 4 bases at V and 5 bases at J, with 14 bases in the middle. The CDR3 has 14 amino acids. Germline V CDR1 and CDR2: LGHDT, YNNKEL (reference sequence). Here the CDR3 reads CASSPADRGETQYF. The CDR3 coding sequence is TGTGCCAGCAGCCCCGCGGATCGGGGGGAGACCCAGTACTTC.

The V gene is TRBV20-1, the J gene TRBJ2-5; 9 bases align to TRBD2. Unmatched junction bases numbered 5, after V lost 7 bases and J lost 2 bases. From germline, CDR1 is DFQATT and CDR2 SNEGSKA (reference sequence). This CDR3 comprises 13 residues. CDR3 in DNA: TGCAGTGGGACTAGCGCGGCACAAGAGACCCAGTACTTC. Encoded protein: CSGTSAAQETQYF.

This clonotype was detected only a few times. The chain uses TRBV6-6 and TRBJ2-7; D gene uncertain. The J call is doubtful: the DNA matches TRBJ2-5 better. Germline CDR1 and CDR2: MNHNY and SVGAGI (reference sequence). CDR3 length: 12 amino acids. In nucleotides, the CDR3 is TGTGCCAGCAGTTACTCTATGGAGACCCAGTACTTC. It yields the protein CASSYSMETQYF.

The V gene is TRBV25-1, the J gene TRBJ2-7; 10 bases agree with TRBD1. Germline CDR1 MGHDK, CDR2 SYGVNS. The CDR3 is 14 amino acids. The junction had 4 bases not matched to a gene; V was cut back by 3 bases and J by 5 bases. CDR3 nucleotides: TGTGCCAGCAGTGAGGGACAGGGGTTCCACGAGCAGTACTTC. Its protein is CASSEGQGFHEQYF.

The chain employs TRBV2 and TRBJ2-1; tentatively, D is TRBD1 or TRBD2 (5 bases each). There are 16 residues in the CDR3. The germline V and J ends were trimmed by 5 bases and 8 bases, with 22 bases remaining between them. In germline, CDR1 is SNHLY, CDR2 FYNNEI. The CDR3 DNA reads as TGTGCCAGCAGTCCTCGGGGCAGGGCTCGTCGCGATGAGCAGTTCTTC. Translation: CASSPRGRARRDEQFF.

The chain joins TRBV4-1 to TRBJ2-5; D might be TRBD1 or TRBD2, each matching 6 bases. The CDR3 is 16 residues long. In germline, CDR1 is MGHRA, CDR2 YSYEKL. Trimming cost V 2 bases and J 5 bases, with 18 bases left between them. CDR3 sequence (DNA): TGCGCCAGCAGCCAAAATATTCTGGGGGGCTGGGAGACCCAGTACTTC. Amino acids: CASSQNILGGWETQYF.

V gene TRBV20-1 combines with J gene TRBJ2-7; D gene ambiguous. The CDR3 length is 13 residues. Trimming took off 1 base at V and 1 base at J, with 8 bases between the two ends. CDR1 DFQATT and CDR2 SNEGSKA come from the germline V gene (reference sequence). CDR3 amino acids: CSARGDSSYEQYF. The CDR3 coding sequence is TGCAGTGCTAGAGGGGATTCTTCCTACGAGCAGTACTTC.

The chain uses TRBV12-3 or TRBV12-4 and TRBJ1-4; D possibly corresponds to TRBD1 (6 bases). The V end lost 8 bases, the J end lost 6 bases, and 16 bases lay between the germline ends. This CDR3 has 14 residues. The CDR3 loop is CASSWGGLDEKLFF. The CDR3, as DNA: TGTGCCAGCTCTTGGGGGGGGCTAGATGAAAAACTGTTTTTT.

The chain is built from TRBV5-1 and TRBJ2-6; D might be TRBD1 (6 bases). V shed 4 bases and J shed 0 bases, with 11 bases lying between them. Germline-derived CDR1 and CDR2 are SGHRS and YFSETQ. CDR3 length: 16 amino acids. The CDR3 reads CASSTGQISGANVLTF. CDR3 bases: TGCGCCAGCAGCACCGGACAGATCTCTGGGGCCAACGTCCTGACTTTC.